These 4 T cell receptor beta chains came from one sample sequenced in a study of blood T cell repertoires in COVID-19 (dated by TCRdb to about 2020). Library preparation was by the immunoSEQ multiplex PCR assay. TCRdb took this table from immuneACCESS and kept in-frame rearrangements with V and J called. Such tables lack part of the clones; where checked against another copy, unresolved V genes explain under half of the gap, and the rest is unexplained. This sample is represented by approximately 300,000 clones; 87% of them were singletons. The top ten clones comprise 1% of the sample. Material for sequencing was peripheral blood. The source of these receptors is a man aged 50 to 59 with active or convalescent COVID-19.

The V and J genes are TRBV2 and TRBJ2-1; 13 bases match TRBD2. The CDR3 extends over 14 amino acids. The ends lost 4 bases at V and 8 bases at J; junction bases unmatched: 2. CDR1 is SNHLY, CDR2 FYNNEI, per germline. This chain's CDR3 is CASSVLAGGDEQFF. Here the CDR3 DNA reads TGTGCCAGCAGTGTACTAGCGGGAGGGGATGAGCAGTTCTTC.

The chain links TRBV9 to TRBJ2-3; D gene ambiguous. Trimming cost V 4 bases and J 2 bases, with 20 bases left between them. The CDR3 sequence is 17 residues long. Per the germline V gene, CDR1 is SGDLS and CDR2 is YYNGEE. CDR3 bases: TGTGCCAGCAGCCCAAACCCGCCGCGAGGCTACACAGATACGCAGTATTTT. Its translation: CASSPNPPRGYTDTQYF.

In nucleotides, the CDR3 is TGTGCCAGTAGTATGGGTCAGGGGGCGGGTAGCAATCAGCCCCAGCATTTT. It is translated as CASSMGQGAGSNQPQHF. The V and J genes are TRBV19 and TRBJ1-5, with 8 bases matching TRBD1. CDR1 and CDR2 from the germline V gene are LNHDA and SQIVND (reference sequence). The CDR3 loop spans 17 amino acids. V gave up 3 bases and J gave up 0 bases; unmatched junction bases: 7.

The chain joins TRBV4-1 to TRBJ2-7, with 7 nucleotides matching TRBD1. The CDR3 consists of 16 residues. CDR1 is MGHRA, CDR2 YSYEKL, per germline. The J segment lost 0 bases and the V segment lost 0 bases, leaving 5 bases of the junction unmatched. CDR3 residues: CASSQDWPGGSYEQYF. CDR3 nucleotide sequence: TGCGCCAGCAGCCAAGATTGGCCAGGGGGCTCCTACGAGCAGTACTTC.